Below are 20 T cell receptor beta chains sequenced from a single sample in a study of OX40 agonist ivuxolimab in advanced cancers. This table comes from immunoSEQ multiplex PCR, and its TCRdb copy is limited to in-frame clones, with some not included. The sample includes approximately 70,000 clones, around 90% seen only once; the top ten take under 3%. The sample consisted of CD4+ or CD8+ T cells sorted from blood, taken in a trial of the OX40 agonist ivuxolimab. These receptors originate from an adult with an advanced solid tumor such as melanoma, head and neck, liver or kidney cancer.

V and J are TRBV4-1 and TRBJ2-3; 10 bases are a match to TRBD2. J was trimmed by 9 bases and V by 0 bases; bases with no gene match: 9. Germline loops: CDR1 MGHRA, CDR2 YSYEKL. CDR3 size: 16 residues. Here the CDR3 DNA reads TGCGCCAGCAGCCAAGATTGGGTCGCTAGCGGGAGAACGCAGTATTTT. Its translation is CASSQDWVASGRTQYF.

The chain recombines TRBV9 with TRBJ1-4, with D hard to call. V lost 0 bases, J lost 0 bases, and 6 bases lay in between. CDR1 and CDR2 from the germline V gene are SGDLS and YYNGEE. The CDR3 runs 15 residues. The CDR3 region has the DNA TGTGCCAGCAGCGTAGGCACAGCAACTAATGAAAAACTGTTTTTT. This encodes CASSVGTATNEKLFF.

This clone came up a few times. The J gene is TRBJ2-2, the V gene TRBV10-2; D unclear. The CDR3 has 10 residues. CDR1 and CDR2 from the germline V gene are WSHSY and SAAADI. V dropped 8 bases and J dropped 8 bases, with 6 bases sitting between them. CDR3 protein: CASGWGELFF. The DNA of the CDR3 is TGCGCCAGCGGGTGGGGGGAGCTGTTTTTT.

V is TRBV28 and J is TRBJ2-7; TRBD2 matches at 11 bases. The CDR3 loop spans 16 amino acids. Germline CDR1 MDHEN, CDR2 SYDVKM. The V gene end was trimmed by 5 bases and the J gene end by 2 bases; junction bases not matched to a gene: 8. The chain's CDR3 is CASSLGLAGFAYEQYF. The CDR3 nucleotides are TGTGCCAGCAGTCTTGGACTAGCGGGTTTTGCCTACGAGCAGTACTTC.

The chain has TRBV2 and TRBJ1-2, with D perhaps matching TRBD1 (5 bases). Trimming stripped 1 base from V and 5 bases from J, with 14 bases between. CDR1 is SNHLY and CDR2 is FYNNEI in the germline V gene. The CDR3 is made up of 15 amino acids. CDR3 coding DNA: TGTGCCAGCAGTGAAGATTTCGGGGGGGAATATGGCTACACCTTC. Amino acids: CASSEDFGGEYGYTF.

This chain uses TRBV5-6 with TRBJ1-3, with 7 bases matching TRBD1. The CDR3 length is 17 residues. Germline CDR1 reads SGHDT; CDR2 reads YYEEEE. V shed 4 bases and J 0 bases; nucleotides not matched to a gene: 10. The CDR3 loop is CASSGMTDRASGNTIYF. The CDR3, as DNA: TGTGCCAGCAGCGGTATGACCGACAGGGCCTCTGGAAACACCATATATTTT.

The genes are TRBV7-8 and TRBJ2-7, with D unclear. Germline V gene data show CDR1 as SGHVS and CDR2 as FQNEAQ. The CDR3 sequence is 12 residues long. Between the trimmed V and J ends, which lost 2 bases and 2 bases, there was a span of 4 bases. The CDR3 nucleotides read TGTGCCAGCAGCTTAAGGCCCTACGAGCAGTACTTC. This encodes CASSLRPYEQYF.

The chain has TRBV19 and TRBJ2-7, with TRBD1 identical over 8 bases. With V trimmed by 5 bases and J by 6 bases, 12 bases remained unmatched. Germline V gene data show CDR1 as LNHDA and CDR2 as SQIVND (reference sequence). The CDR3 totals 15 residues. The chain's CDR3 is CASSPQGVSFAEQYF. The CDR3 DNA is TGTGCCAGTAGTCCACAGGGGGTATCCTTCGCCGAGCAGTACTTC.

There are a few counts of this clone. This chain uses TRBV5-6 with TRBJ2-1, with 8 nucleotides matching TRBD1. Unmatched junction bases numbered 8, after V lost 1 base and J lost 8 bases. Germline CDR1 is SGHDT and CDR2 is YYEEEE. The CDR3 spans 15 residues. The CDR3 region has the DNA TGTGCCAGCAGCTTGTTAGGGACAGGAATCGATGAGCAGTTCTTC. This gives the protein CASSLLGTGIDEQFF.

CDR3 region: CASEDFSGNTIYF. CDR3 DNA: TGTGCTTCAGAGGATTTCTCTGGAAACACCATATATTTT. This chain joins TRBV28 and TRBJ1-3; D is ambiguous. Looked up from germline, CDR1 is MDHEN and CDR2 is SYDVKM. The CDR3 is 13 residues long.

The V call is TRBV6-5, the J call TRBJ2-5; D is unclear. This CDR3 has 13 amino acids. Trimming stripped 2 bases from V and 3 bases from J, with 7 bases between. In germline, CDR1 is MNHEY, CDR2 SVGAGI. The CDR3 is CASSYGGEETQYF. The CDR3 DNA sequence: TGTGCCAGCAGTTACGGCGGAGAAGAGACCCAGTACTTC.

This chain joins TRBV9 and TRBJ1-4; 8 nucleotides line up with TRBD1. Germline V lookup: CDR1 SGDLS, CDR2 YYNGEE. The CDR3 runs to 16 residues. V dropped 3 bases and J dropped 8; count of bases not matched to a gene: 12. As DNA, the CDR3 is TGTGCCAGCAGCGCTTCCCAGGGGGCAGAGTGGGAAAAACTGTTTTTT. Translated: CASSASQGAEWEKLFF. The variable domain in full, completed from reference TRBV9 and TRBJ1-4, reads DSGVTQTPKHLITATGQRVTLRCSPRSGDLSVYWYQQSLDQGLQFLIQYYNGEERAKGNILERFSAQQFPDLHSELNLSSLELGDSALYFCASSASQGAEWEKLFFGSGTQLSVL.

This clone was detected a few times. The genes are TRBV10-3 and TRBJ1-2; D is ambiguous. Trimming left V 9 bases short and J 0 bases short, with 8 bases between. The CDR3 is 12 amino acids. Per germline, CDR1 ENHRY and CDR2 SYGVKD. The CDR3 here is CAIRTSNYGYTF. The CDR3 DNA is TGTGCCATAAGAACTTCTAACTATGGCTACACCTTC.

This clone was detected once. This chain uses TRBV4-1 with TRBJ1-1, with TRBD1 as a possible D gene (6 bases). The CDR3 is 15 residues long. V lost 3 bases and J 0 bases, leaving 11 bases between the germline ends. The germline gives CDR1 MGHRA, CDR2 YSYEKL. CDR3 sequence reads: CASSQTWTVNTEAFF. The CDR3 DNA reads as TGCGCCAGCAGCCAGACCTGGACAGTGAACACTGAAGCTTTCTTT.

This clone was found once. The V gene is TRBV7-9, the J gene TRBJ2-7; the D gene could be TRBD1 or TRBD2 (5 bases each). There are 15 residues in the CDR3. The germline V gene has CDR1 SEHNR and CDR2 FQNEAQ (reference sequence). Trimming pared 0 bases from V and 2 bases from J, leaving 11 bases between. CDR3 coding DNA: TGTGCCAGCAGCTTAGCGGGGGTGGGGACCTACGAGCAGTACTTC. The encoded protein is CASSLAGVGTYEQYF.

In this sample, this clone turned up once. This chain joins TRBV30 and TRBJ1-2; possible D gene TRBD1, 5 bases. The germline gives CDR1 GTSNPN, CDR2 SVGIG (reference sequence). The V end lost 6 bases, the J end lost 1 base, and 15 bases lay between the germline ends. The CDR3 has 14 amino acids. The CDR3 region has the DNA TGTGCCTGCAGGGAGGGCAGGGATAACTATGGCTACACCTTC. Amino acid sequence: CACREGRDNYGYTF.

The chain combines TRBV11-3 with TRBJ1-2; TRBD1 is a possible D gene (5 bases). Trimming shortened V by 0 bases and J by 4 bases, and 6 bases separated the two germline ends. The CDR3 sequence is 13 residues long. Looked up from germline, CDR1 is SGHNT and CDR2 is YENEEA. As DNA, the CDR3 is TGTGCCAGCAGCTTAGAGGGGGGCTATGGCTACACCTTC. It is translated as CASSLEGGYGYTF.

The V and J genes are TRBV7-9 and TRBJ2-7, with D perhaps being TRBD1 or TRBD2 (5 bases each). CDR3 length equals 12 residues. In germline, CDR1 is SEHNR, CDR2 FQNEAQ (reference sequence). Trimming cost V 6 bases and J 3 bases, with 9 bases left between them. Here the CDR3 DNA reads TGTGCCAGCAGTTGGGACGGCTACGAGCAGTACTTC. Translated: CASSWDGYEQYF.

This chain's CDR3 is CASTDFTGGSTEAFF. CDR3 DNA: TGTGCCAGCACCGATTTTACAGGGGGATCCACTGAAGCTTTCTTT. The genes are TRBV5-4 and TRBJ1-1; TRBD1 agrees at 8 bases. Trimming cost V 6 bases and J 4 bases; bases outside gene matches: 11. Germline V lookup: CDR1 SGHNT, CDR2 YYREEE (reference sequence). The CDR3 sequence is 15 residues long.

J is TRBJ1-1 and V is TRBV10-3; 7 nucleotides agree with TRBD1. CDR1 and CDR2 from the germline V gene are ENHRY and SYGVKD. The CDR3 extends over 13 amino acids. V was pared by 4 bases and J by 1 base, with 0 bases of the junction left unmatched. The DNA for the CDR3 is TGTGCCATCAGTGGACAGGGGAACACTGAAGCTTTCTTT. The encoded protein is CAISGQGNTEAFF.